This T cell receptor beta chain was recovered during a study of blood T cell repertoires in COVID-19. The data were produced by immunoSEQ multiplex PCR, yet TCRdb's version contains in-frame clones alone and is incomplete. This sample has 300,000 to 350,000 clones, with around 88% found just once. CDR1 is SGHRS, CDR2 YFSETQ, per germline. V was cut by 3 bases and J by 3 bases, with 7 bases left in between. The CDR3 runs 13 residues. The chain joins TRBV5-1 to TRBJ1-5, with D possibly matching TRBD1 (5 bases). Sample: peripheral blood. The TCR was taken from a woman aged 25 to 39 with COVID-19, enrolled during active disease. The CDR3 DNA reads as TGCGCCAGCAGCTGGGACTACAATCAGCCCCAGCATTTT. Translation gives CASSWDYNQPQHF.